The T cell receptor beta chain described here comes from a study of shared clonotypes between healthy human individuals (dated by TCRdb to the early 2020s). Background on the whole study: A few men and two women, aged 18 to 49 years, made up the cohort. The study deeply sequenced blood TCR repertoires of about 5 healthy adults to estimate repertoire size and the extent of clonotype sharing between individuals. To increase sequencing depth and limit assay-specific biases, TCR repertoire library preparation and sequencing were carried out by different laboratories using diverse techniques. Each donor's leukapheresis produced roughly between roughly 0.9 and 8.9 billion PBMCs. Overall study results and their limits: Because the study included only a small number of donors, the genetic and exposure-history diversity represented was limited. Sampling was restricted to blood, and TCR repertoires in tissues likely differ from the TCR repertoires found in blood. Pairwise subsampling led to the expectation that sequencing depth would affect the degree of clonotype sharing among donors.

CDR1 and CDR2 are read off the germline V gene as SGDLS and YYNGEE. V lost 1 base and J lost 1 base; the stretch between them is 14 bases long. Its CDR3 holds 17 amino acids, cysteine through phenylalanine. The entry retains the CDR3 DNA only, 51 bases that are in frame from base 1. Healthy HIV-negative adults with no recently reported acute infections or vaccinations were included as donors. Every donor was a Caucasian adult living in Nashville, Tennessee, USA. For unsorted samples, some 100 million PBMCs were counted and genomic DNA was extracted with the QIAamp DNA Blood Mini kit. Blood was obtained by leukapheresis, after which PBMCs were separated by Ficoll-Histopaque density gradient centrifugation and cryopreserved in liquid nitrogen vapor phase. Using the deep immunoSEQ assay, multiplex PCR amplified TCR CDR3 regions from genomic DNA. For each cell subset, the extracted genomic DNA was distributed evenly across all wells of several immunoSEQ 96-well plates, and each plate served as one replicate. For unsorted PBMC, roughly 300 ng of genomic DNA, equivalent to around 30,000 T cell genomes, went into each replicate PCR. Ten immunoSEQ deep assay plates were used to sequence the unsorted PBMC genomic DNA. Purified libraries were quantified with a Qubit 3.0 fluorometer, sized on a Bioanalyzer 2100, and re-quantified with the KAPA Library Quantification kit. A separate single-read 150-cycle Illumina NextSeq 550 flow cell was used to sequence each immunoSEQ 96-well plate. In the paper's pipeline: Because only junctional sequences without quality scores were contained in the immunoSEQ output, filtering matching that applied to full-length reads could not be performed. Sequences were annotated with PyIR, a Python wrapper for IgBLAST v1.9, using IMGT germline references to assign V/J genes and CDR3. Any read was removed if the V/J assignment was weak (E-value above 1e-6), the CDR3 was missing, or the read contained stop codons, out-of-frame junctions, or ambiguous translated residues. V3J clonotypes were defined as sequences sharing the same inferred V gene, J gene, and CDR3 amino acid sequence. Percentage overlap between repertoires was computed as shared unique clonotypes divided by the size of the smaller repertoire. Repertoire richness was assessed with RTK rarefaction, the Chao1 estimator, and Recon v2.1 estimates of unobserved clonotypes. Sourced from immuneACCESS, this table was stored by TCRdb with only in-frame sequences that have V and J called. A share of the clones is absent; for the studies checked, an unresolved V gene accounts for under half, and the remainder has no known explanation. For V, J and clone size, that table is used; D and trimming come from the DNA. This sample comprises about 490,000 clones, about 80% of them detected only once. Approximately 12% of the sample rests with the top ten.

Points on this clone: Its target antigen remains unknown. Base quality data are lacking; no much larger clone is found one base away.

The TCR sequence derives from a woman aged 40 to 49 in good health. Some clones in this sample may be carry-over from other donors' samples. The sequence links TRBV9 to TRBJ2-2; a weak D assignment points to TRBD2 (6 bases agree). Sample: PBMCs. In nucleotide form, the sequence is TGTGCCAGCAGCGTACGATCGGGGACTCTGAACACCGGGGAGCTGTTTTTT. Protein translation: CASSVRSGTLNTGELFF.